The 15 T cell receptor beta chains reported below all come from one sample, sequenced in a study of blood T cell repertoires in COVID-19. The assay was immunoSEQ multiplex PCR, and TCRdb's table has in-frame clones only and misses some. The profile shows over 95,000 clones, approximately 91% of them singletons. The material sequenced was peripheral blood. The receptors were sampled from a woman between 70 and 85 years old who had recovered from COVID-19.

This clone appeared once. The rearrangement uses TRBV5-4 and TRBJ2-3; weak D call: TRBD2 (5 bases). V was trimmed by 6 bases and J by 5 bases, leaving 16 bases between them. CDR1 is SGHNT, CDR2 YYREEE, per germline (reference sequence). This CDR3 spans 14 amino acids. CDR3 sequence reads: CASTPQRAGDTQYF. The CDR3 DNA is TGTGCCAGCACCCCCCAGAGGGCCGGAGATACGCAGTATTTT.

The CDR3 reads CSVRDFRSGANVLTF. The CDR3 region has the DNA TGCAGCGTCCGGGACTTCCGCTCTGGGGCCAACGTCCTGACTTTC. The V call is TRBV29-1, the J call TRBJ2-6, with D perhaps matching TRBD2 (6 bases). The CDR3 runs to 15 residues. V lost 6 bases and J 0 bases, leaving 12 bases between the germline ends. Germline-derived CDR1 and CDR2 are SQVTM and ANQGSEA.

The CDR3 sequence is CASSQALGRAYEQYF. CDR3 DNA: TGTGCCAGCAGCCAAGCCCTCGGGAGGGCCTACGAGCAGTACTTC. J is TRBJ2-7 and V is TRBV3-1 (or the pseudogene TRBV3-2); 8 bases line up with TRBD2. The CDR3 totals 15 residues. J gave up 2 bases and V 1 base, and 4 bases lay outside the gene matches. Germline CDR1 and CDR2: LGHDT and YNNKEL (reference sequence).

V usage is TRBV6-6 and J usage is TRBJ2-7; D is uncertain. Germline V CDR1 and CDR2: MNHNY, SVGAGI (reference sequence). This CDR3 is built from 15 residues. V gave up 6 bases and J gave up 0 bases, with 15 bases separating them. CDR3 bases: TGTGCCAGCAGGCACAGCTCATGGGTCTCCTACGAGCAGTACTTC. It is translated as CASRHSSWVSYEQYF.

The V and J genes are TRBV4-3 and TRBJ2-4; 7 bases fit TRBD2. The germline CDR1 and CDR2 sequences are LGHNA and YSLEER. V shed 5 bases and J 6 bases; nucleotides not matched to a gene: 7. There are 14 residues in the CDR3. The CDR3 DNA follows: TGCGCCAGCAGCAGAGGGAGGGAGACAAACATTCAGTACTTC. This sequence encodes CASSRGRETNIQYF.

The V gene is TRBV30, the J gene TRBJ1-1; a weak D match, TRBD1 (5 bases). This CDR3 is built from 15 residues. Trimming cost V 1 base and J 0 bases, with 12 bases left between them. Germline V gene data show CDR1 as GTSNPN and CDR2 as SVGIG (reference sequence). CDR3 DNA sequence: TGTGCCTGGAGTGAAGCAGGGCTGATGAACACTGAAGCTTTCTTT. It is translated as CAWSEAGLMNTEAFF.

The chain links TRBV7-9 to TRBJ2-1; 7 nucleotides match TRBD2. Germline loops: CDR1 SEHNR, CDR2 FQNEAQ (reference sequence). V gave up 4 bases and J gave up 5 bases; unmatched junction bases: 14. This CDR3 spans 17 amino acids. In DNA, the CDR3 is TGTGCCAGCAGCTCCGGCGGTGGCGGGAGCAGGAACAATGAGCAGTTCTTC. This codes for CASSSGGGGSRNNEQFF. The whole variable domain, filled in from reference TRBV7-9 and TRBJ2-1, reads DTGVSQNPRHKITKRGQNVTFRCDPISEHNRLYWYRQTLGQGPEFLTYFQNEAQLEKSRLLSDRFSAERPKGSFSTLEIQRTEQGDSAMYLCASSSGGGGSRNNEQFFGPGTRLTVL.

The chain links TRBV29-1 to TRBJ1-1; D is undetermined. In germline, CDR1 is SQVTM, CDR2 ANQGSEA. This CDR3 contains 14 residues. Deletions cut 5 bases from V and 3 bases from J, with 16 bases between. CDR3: CSVKRTGWHTEAFF. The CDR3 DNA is TGCAGCGTTAAACGTACGGGGTGGCACACTGAAGCTTTCTTT.

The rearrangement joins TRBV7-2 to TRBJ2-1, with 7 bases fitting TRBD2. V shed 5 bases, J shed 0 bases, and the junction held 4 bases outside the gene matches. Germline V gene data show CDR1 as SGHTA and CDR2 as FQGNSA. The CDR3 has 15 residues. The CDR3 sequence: CASSPSGRSYNEQFF. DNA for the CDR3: TGTGCCAGCAGCCCTAGCGGACGCTCCTACAATGAGCAGTTCTTC.

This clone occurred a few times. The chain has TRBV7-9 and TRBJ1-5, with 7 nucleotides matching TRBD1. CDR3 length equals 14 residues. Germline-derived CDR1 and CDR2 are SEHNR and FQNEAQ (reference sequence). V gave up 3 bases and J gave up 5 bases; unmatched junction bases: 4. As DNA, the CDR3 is TGTGCCAGCAGCTTGGGGACAGCATATCAGCCCCAGCATTTT. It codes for CASSLGTAYQPQHF.

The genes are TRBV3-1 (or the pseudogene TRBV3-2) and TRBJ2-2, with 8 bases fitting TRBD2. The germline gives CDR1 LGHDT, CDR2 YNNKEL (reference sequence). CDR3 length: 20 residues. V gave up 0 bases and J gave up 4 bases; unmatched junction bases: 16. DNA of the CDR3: TGTGCCAGCAGCCAAGATCAACTAGCGGACCTGAGTAGGGGCACCGGGGAGCTGTTTTTT. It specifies CASSQDQLADLSRGTGELFF.

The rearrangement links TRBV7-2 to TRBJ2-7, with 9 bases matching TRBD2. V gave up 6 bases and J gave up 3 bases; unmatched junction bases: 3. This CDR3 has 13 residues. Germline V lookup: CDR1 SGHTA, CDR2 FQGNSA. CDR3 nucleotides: TGTGCCAGCAGAGCGGGAGGTCTCTACGAGCAGTACTTC. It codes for CASRAGGLYEQYF.

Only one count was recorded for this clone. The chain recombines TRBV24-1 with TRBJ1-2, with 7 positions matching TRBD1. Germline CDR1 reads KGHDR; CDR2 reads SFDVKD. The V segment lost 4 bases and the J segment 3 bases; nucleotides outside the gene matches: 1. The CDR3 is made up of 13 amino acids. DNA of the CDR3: TGTGCCACCAGTGAACAGGGGCACTATGGCTACACCTTC. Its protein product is CATSEQGHYGYTF.

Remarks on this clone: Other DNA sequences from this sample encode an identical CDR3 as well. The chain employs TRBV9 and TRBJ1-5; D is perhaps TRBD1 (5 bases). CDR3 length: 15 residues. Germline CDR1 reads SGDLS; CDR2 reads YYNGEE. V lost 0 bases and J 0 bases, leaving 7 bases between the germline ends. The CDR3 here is CASSVEGNSNQPQHF. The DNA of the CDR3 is TGTGCCAGCAGCGTAGAGGGGAATAGCAATCAGCCCCAGCATTTT.

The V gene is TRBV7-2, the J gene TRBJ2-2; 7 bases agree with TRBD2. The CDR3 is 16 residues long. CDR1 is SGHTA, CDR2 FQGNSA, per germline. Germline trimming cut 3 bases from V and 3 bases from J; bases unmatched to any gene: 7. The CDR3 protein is CASSFGSSGYTGELFF. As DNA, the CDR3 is TGTGCCAGCAGCTTCGGGTCTAGCGGATACACCGGGGAGCTGTTTTTT.